This T cell receptor (beta chain) stems from a study of somatic mutations in cytotoxic T cells in rheumatoid arthritis. The CDR3 is 17 amino acids. With 4 bases clipped from V and 5 bases from J, the junction kept 16 bases outside the gene matches. Germline-derived CDR1 and CDR2 are SGHNT and YENEEA. Points from the study as a whole: Nobody adjusted the slight TRBV07 underrepresentation in rheumatoid arthritis patients for multiple comparisons. CD8+ clonality increased with age in rheumatoid arthritis patients but not in healthy controls. A single CD8+ clone exceeded 20% of CD8+ cells in about an eighth of the roughly 60 patients.

On this clone itself: Antigen specificity is unknown.

Assay used: immunoSEQ multiplex PCR; TCRdb lists only in-frame clones, some missing. The data hold thousands of clones, with 60% to 80% observed a single time. The healthy control group was made up of blood donors, who had a median age of about 50 years (range about 21-75) and were around 54% female. The receptor was derived from a woman in her forties or fifties in good health. This rearrangement joins TRBV11-3 to TRBJ2-5, with 7 bases lining up with TRBD1. The source material was CD8+ T cells sorted from blood. This CDR3 is CASSSRLGTEGWETQYF. The CDR3, as DNA: TGTGCCAGCAGCTCCAGATTGGGGACAGAGGGATGGGAGACCCAGTACTTC. The full variable domain, with the rest looked up from reference TRBV11-3 and TRBJ2-5, is EAGVVQSPRYKIIEKKQPVAFWCNPISGHNTLYWYLQNLGQGPELLIRYENEEAVDDSQLPKDRFSAERLKGVDSTLKIQPAELGDSAVYLCASSSRLGTEGWETQYFGPGTRLLVL.